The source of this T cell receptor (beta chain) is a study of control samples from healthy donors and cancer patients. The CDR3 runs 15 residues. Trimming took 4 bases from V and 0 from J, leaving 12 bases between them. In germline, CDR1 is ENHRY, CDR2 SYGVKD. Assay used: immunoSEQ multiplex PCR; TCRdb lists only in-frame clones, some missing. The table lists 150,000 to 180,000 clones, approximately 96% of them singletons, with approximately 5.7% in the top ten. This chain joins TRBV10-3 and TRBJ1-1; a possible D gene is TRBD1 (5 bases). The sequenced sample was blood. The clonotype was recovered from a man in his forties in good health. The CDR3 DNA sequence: TGTGCCATCAGTGCCCAGACAGATATGAACACTGAAGCTTTCTTT. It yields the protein CAISAQTDMNTEAFF.